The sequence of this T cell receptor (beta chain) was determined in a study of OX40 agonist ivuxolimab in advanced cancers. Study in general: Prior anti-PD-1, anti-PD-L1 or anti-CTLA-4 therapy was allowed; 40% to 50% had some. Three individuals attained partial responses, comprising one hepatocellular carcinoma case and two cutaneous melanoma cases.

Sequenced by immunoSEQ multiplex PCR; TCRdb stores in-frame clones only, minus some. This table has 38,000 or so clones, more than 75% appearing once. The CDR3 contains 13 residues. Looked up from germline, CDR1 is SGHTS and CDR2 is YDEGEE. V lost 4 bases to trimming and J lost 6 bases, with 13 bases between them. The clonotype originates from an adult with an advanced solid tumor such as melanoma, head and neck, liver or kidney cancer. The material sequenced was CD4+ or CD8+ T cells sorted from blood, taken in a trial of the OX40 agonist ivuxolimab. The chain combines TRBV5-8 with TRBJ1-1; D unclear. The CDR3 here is CASSQDLGAEAFF. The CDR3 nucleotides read TGTGCCAGCAGCCAAGATTTAGGAGCTGAAGCTTTCTTT. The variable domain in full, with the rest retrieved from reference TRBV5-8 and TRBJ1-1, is EAGVTQSPTHLIKTRGQQATLRCSPISGHTSVYWYQQALGLGLQFLLWYDEGEERNRGNFPPRFSGRQFPNYSSELNVNALELEDSALYLCASSQDLGAEAFFGQGTRLTVV.